This T cell receptor (beta chain) was sequenced for a study of CD8+ T cells in alopecia areata. Germline V gives CDR1 SGHTA, CDR2 FQGTGA. Trimming removed 3 bases from V and 0 bases from J; junction bases left unmatched: 2. This CDR3 is built from 15 residues. RNA, once extracted, was reverse transcribed into cDNA for use as the sequencing template. Some clones are missing from TCRdb's copy, which holds only in-frame ones; the method was immunoSEQ multiplex PCR. The sample records around 70,000 clones, 29% being singletons. Treatment specified: oral pan-JAK inhibitor, 5-10 mg twice daily. The rearrangement links TRBV7-3 to TRBJ2-7, with 10 bases matching TRBD2. The sequences come from CD8+ T cells sorted from blood, collected at week 4, from a patient treated with tofacitinib. The receptor comes from a human donor with alopecia areata. The DNA of the CDR3 is TGTGCCAGCAGCTTCCGACTAGCGGGCTCCTACGAGCAGTACTTC. It encodes CASSFRLAGSYEQYF.